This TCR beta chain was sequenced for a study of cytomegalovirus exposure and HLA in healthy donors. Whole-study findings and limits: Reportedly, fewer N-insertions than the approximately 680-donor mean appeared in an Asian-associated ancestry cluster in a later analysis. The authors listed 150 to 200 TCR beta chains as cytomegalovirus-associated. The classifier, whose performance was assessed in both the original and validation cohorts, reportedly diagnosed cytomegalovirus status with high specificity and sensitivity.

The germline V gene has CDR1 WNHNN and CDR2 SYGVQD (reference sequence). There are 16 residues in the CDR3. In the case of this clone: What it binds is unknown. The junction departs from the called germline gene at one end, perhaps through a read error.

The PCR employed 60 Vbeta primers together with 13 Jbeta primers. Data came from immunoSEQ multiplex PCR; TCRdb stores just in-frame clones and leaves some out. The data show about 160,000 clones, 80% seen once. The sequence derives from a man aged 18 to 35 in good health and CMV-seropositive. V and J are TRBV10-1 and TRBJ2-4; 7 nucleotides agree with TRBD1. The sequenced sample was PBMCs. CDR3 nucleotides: TGCGCCAGCAGCCACGGGACAGCTCTAGCCAAAAACAGTCAGTACTTC. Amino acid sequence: CASSHGTALAKNSQYF.